A selection of T cell receptor beta chains follows, all from one sample in a study of blood T cell repertoires in COVID-19. Some clones are missing from TCRdb's copy, which holds only in-frame ones; the method was immunoSEQ multiplex PCR. The sample shows about 30,000 clones, about 80% of them seen only once. Sequencing was performed on peripheral blood. These receptors were taken from an elderly man with acute or convalescent COVID-19. Both conserved end residues are trimmed from each CDR3. D genes are given only for firm matches.

d_gene: TRBD2; v_gene: TRBV19; j_gene: TRBJ2-7; CDR3aa: ASSIEGGGRYEQY
d_gene: -; v_gene: TRBV7-2; j_gene: TRBJ1-2; CDR3aa: ASSTPVTLAAGYT
d_gene: -; v_gene: TRBV19; j_gene: TRBJ1-4; CDR3aa: ASSRPGGFGEKLF
d_gene: -; v_gene: TRBV7-9; j_gene: TRBJ1-4; CDR3aa: ASSLDVLSREKLF
d_gene: -; v_gene: TRBV7-3; j_gene: TRBJ1-6; CDR3aa: ASSLRFRQEDNSPLH
d_gene: TRBD1; v_gene: TRBV12-5; j_gene: TRBJ2-7; CDR3aa: ASGRDRDYEQY
d_gene: TRBD1; v_gene: TRBV5-1; j_gene: TRBJ1-1; CDR3aa: ASSLTGQPYTEAF
d_gene: -; v_gene: TRBV6-1; j_gene: TRBJ2-7; CDR3aa: ASSEALRGEQY
d_gene: -; v_gene: TRBV4-1; j_gene: TRBJ2-1; CDR3aa: ASSQGLMLSTDPSYNEQF
d_gene: -; v_gene: TRBV19; j_gene: TRBJ2-5; CDR3aa: ASSVTSRETQY
d_gene: TRBD1; v_gene: TRBV6-2/TRBV6-3; j_gene: TRBJ1-2; CDR3aa: ASSGTVTNYGYT
d_gene: -; v_gene: TRBV7-3; j_gene: TRBJ2-5; CDR3aa: ASSESGRQETQY
d_gene: TRBD1; v_gene: TRBV3-1/TRBV3-2; j_gene: TRBJ1-3; CDR3aa: ASSRGQSYSGNTIY
d_gene: -; v_gene: TRBV2; j_gene: TRBJ2-5; CDR3aa: ASNNQYQETQY
d_gene: TRBD1; v_gene: TRBV3-1/TRBV3-2; j_gene: TRBJ2-7; CDR3aa: ASSQRQGSNEQY
d_gene: TRBD2; v_gene: TRBV19; j_gene: TRBJ2-3; CDR3aa: ASSRGSGRAGDTQY
d_gene: -; v_gene: TRBV24-1; j_gene: TRBJ2-2; CDR3aa: ATSDPKGAGELF
d_gene: -; v_gene: TRBV18; j_gene: TRBJ1-5; CDR3aa: ASSQGSNQPQH
d_gene: -; v_gene: TRBV19; j_gene: TRBJ1-5; CDR3aa: ASSPGALSRQPQH
d_gene: -; v_gene: TRBV10-2; j_gene: TRBJ2-2; CDR3aa: ASSESWGGRPGELF
d_gene: TRBD2; v_gene: TRBV7-9; j_gene: TRBJ2-5; CDR3aa: ASSLAPGLAGGPETQY
d_gene: TRBD1; v_gene: TRBV5-4; j_gene: TRBJ2-4; CDR3aa: ASSWDRENIQY